Listed below are T cell receptor beta chains from one sample, sequenced in a study of control samples from healthy donors and cancer patients. TCRdb's table, derived via immunoSEQ multiplex PCR, lists solely in-frame clones and lacks some. Of 150,000 to 200,000 clones listed, approximately 90% are singletons. The sequenced material came from blood. These receptors were obtained from a man in his thirties or forties in good health. Both conserved end residues are part of each CDR3. D genes are given only for firm matches. Not all rows give a size; the values are once, few, many and, for expanded clones, a class.

>TRBJ1-6|NA|TRBD1|TRBV5-1
TGCGCCAGCAGCTTGTATGGGAAACCGGGACAGGGATCCTATAATTCACCCCTCCACTTT
CASSLYGKPGQGSYNSPLHF
>TRBJ2-1|NA|NA|TRBV3-1/TRBV3-2
TGTGCCAGCAGCCCAAGGGATCCGGACTCCAAGTTTATTGAGCAGTTCTTC
CASSPRDPDSKFIEQFF
>TRBJ2-1|NA|TRBD2|TRBV5-6
TGTGCCAGCAGCTTGGCTGGAGCGGGGGGGCCGAGGAATGAGCAGTTCTTC
CASSLAGAGGPRNEQFF
>TRBJ1-2|NA|TRBD1|TRBV2
TGTGCCAGCAACCGGGACAGGGATGGCTACACCTTC
CASNRDRDGYTF
>TRBJ1-1|once|NA|TRBV5-5
TGTGCCAGCAGCTTAGAGGGACACGTGAACACTGAAGCTTTCTTT
CASSLEGHVNTEAFF
>TRBJ1-1|NA|NA|TRBV14
TGTGCCAGCAGCCAAGTTTACGGGAGTGAAGCTTTCTTT
CASSQVYGSEAFF
>TRBJ1-2|NA|NA|TRBV27
TGTGCCGGCAGTTTACGGGCAAGAGGGGGCTATGGCTACACCTTC
CAGSLRARGGYGYTF
>TRBJ2-3|NA|TRBD2|TRBV5-4
TGTGCCAGCAGCTACCCCGGGACTAGACGCACAGATACGCAGTATTTT
CASSYPGTRRTDTQYF
>TRBJ2-2|once|TRBD1|TRBV29-1
TGCAGCGTTGAGGGACAGGGGCACACCGGGGAGCTGTTTTTT
CSVEGQGHTGELFF
>TRBJ1-5|NA|NA|TRBV19
TGTGCCAGTAGTATAGCACAGGGTAACGGGCATCAGCCCCAGCATTTT
CASSIAQGNGHQPQHF
>TRBJ2-1|NA|TRBD2|TRBV5-1
TGCGCCAGCAGCTTGTCTAGCGGGGGGGATTACAATGAGCAGTTCTTC
CASSLSSGGDYNEQFF
>TRBJ2-5|NA|NA|TRBV7-3
TGTGCCAGCAGCCGGGGGCTGGGGGAGACCCAGTACTTC
CASSRGLGETQYF
>TRBJ2-5|NA|NA|TRBV5-4
TGTGCCAGCAGCTTGGTGAGGATGAGGGGTAAGGGAGAGACCCAGTACTTC
CASSLVRMRGKGETQYF
>TRBJ1-2|NA|TRBD1|TRBV2
TGTGCCAGCAGTGAAGGCGAGATGACAGGGACCCCTAACTATGGCTACACCTTC
CASSEGEMTGTPNYGYTF
>TRBJ2-5|NA|TRBD2|TRBV5-1
TGCGCCGGCAGCTTGGGGGCTAGCGGGGAGACCCAGTACTTC
CAGSLGASGETQYF
>TRBJ2-7|few|TRBD2|TRBV5-4
TGTGCCAGCAGCTCGAGACTAGCGGGAGGGCCGGGGGAGCAGTACTTC
CASSSRLAGGPGEQYF
>TRBJ2-2|NA|NA|TRBV28
TGTGCCAGCAGTTTATTCGGGTCCACCGGGGAGCTGTTTTTT
CASSLFGSTGELFF
>TRBJ1-1|NA|NA|TRBV7-3
TGTGCCAGCAGCTTAACCGCAGGGGCCAACACTGAAGCTTTCTTT
CASSLTAGANTEAFF
>TRBJ1-3|NA|NA|TRBV5-1
TGCGCCAGCAGCCCAAGGGACCGCTCTGGAAACACCATATATTTT
CASSPRDRSGNTIYF
>TRBJ2-5|NA|TRBD2|TRBV25-1
TGTGCCAGCAGTGAATACAAAGCGGGGGTCCAAGAGACCCAGTACTTC
CASSEYKAGVQETQYF
>TRBJ1-2|NA|NA|TRBV28
TGTGCCAGCAGCCTGGGCCTTAACTATGGCTACACCTTC
CASSLGLNYGYTF
>TRBJ2-5|NA|TRBD1|TRBV7-9
TGTGCCAGCAGCTTACGGTTAGACAGGGGGCAAGAGACCCAGTACTTC
CASSLRLDRGQETQYF
>TRBJ1-5|NA|TRBD1|TRBV5-1
TGCGCCAGCAGCTTGGAGGGGGCGAAGCCTTATAGCAATCAGCCCCAGCATTTT
CASSLEGAKPYSNQPQHF
>TRBJ2-7|NA|TRBD2|TRBV27
TGTGCCAGCAGTCCCCAAGGGGAGGGGCGTGTGCAGTACTTC
CASSPQGEGRVQYF
>TRBJ2-2|NA|TRBD2|TRBV28
TGTGCCAGCAGTTTTAGCGGGAGGGCCAACACCGGGGAGCTGTTTTTT
CASSFSGRANTGELFF
>TRBJ2-7|NA|NA|TRBV30
TGTGCCTGGAGTGCCACAGGGATACACGAGCAGTACTTC
CAWSATGIHEQYF
>TRBJ2-5|NA|NA|TRBV5-4
TGTGCCAGCAGCTTGGCCGGGGTCCAAGAGACCCAGTACTTC
CASSLAGVQETQYF
>TRBJ2-1|NA|NA|TRBV5-5
TGTGCCAGCAGCCCCGTTAGCACTGAGCAGTTCTTC
CASSPVSTEQFF
>TRBJ1-5|NA|NA|TRBV30
TGTGCCTGGACAGACGGGTTCGATCAGCCCCAGCATTTT
CAWTDGFDQPQHF
>TRBJ2-2|NA|NA|TRBV5-1
TGCGCCAGCAGCCCATACACCGCAGGGGCCGGGGAGCTGTTTTTT
CASSPYTAGAGELFF
>TRBJ1-1|NA|NA|TRBV9
TGTGCCAGCATGTCGGGTACTGAAGCTTTCTTT
CASMSGTEAFF
>TRBJ2-7|NA|NA|TRBV14
TGTGCCAGCAGCTCACAGGTCTACGAGCAGTACTTC
CASSSQVYEQYF
>TRBJ2-3|NA|TRBD1|TRBV5-6
TGTGCCAGCAGCTTGGTTCGCAGGGGGTACAAAGATACGCAGTATTTT
CASSLVRRGYKDTQYF
>TRBJ1-1|NA|NA|TRBV3-1/TRBV3-2
TGTGCCAGCAGCCAAGGATTTACAGGGTTGAACACTGAAGCTTTCTTT
CASSQGFTGLNTEAFF
>TRBJ2-1|NA|NA|TRBV28
TGTGCCAGCAGTTATCCCTGGGTAGGGGTTGGTGATGAGCAGTTCTTC
CASSYPWVGVGDEQFF
>TRBJ1-5|NA|NA|TRBV30
TGTGCCTGGACCCCCGGGTTTCGCAATCAGCCCCAGCATTTT
CAWTPGFRNQPQHF
>TRBJ2-1|NA|TRBD2|TRBV14
TGTGCCAGCAGCCCGCGGGGGACCACCTACAATGAGCAGTTCTTC
CASSPRGTTYNEQFF
>TRBJ2-2|few|NA|TRBV2
NA
CASRDSLFFGTGELFF
>TRBJ1-5|NA|NA|TRBV7-6
TGTGCCAGCAGCTTAGGGCCCAGGAAGCCCCAGCATTTT
CASSLGPRKPQHF
>TRBJ2-7|few|TRBD1|TRBV7-2
TGTGCCAGCAGCCGCGCGAAGACAGGGGTTGACGAGCAGTACTTC
CASSRAKTGVDEQYF
>TRBJ1-1|once|NA|TRBV28
TGTGCCAGCAGTTTGGACAGCCACACTGAAGCTTTCTTT
CASSLDSHTEAFF
>TRBJ1-1|NA|NA|TRBV21-1
TGTGCCAGCAGCAAAGATGGCGCGGACAGGGGGCTTAGCACTGAAGCTTTCTTT
CASSKDGADRGLSTEAFF